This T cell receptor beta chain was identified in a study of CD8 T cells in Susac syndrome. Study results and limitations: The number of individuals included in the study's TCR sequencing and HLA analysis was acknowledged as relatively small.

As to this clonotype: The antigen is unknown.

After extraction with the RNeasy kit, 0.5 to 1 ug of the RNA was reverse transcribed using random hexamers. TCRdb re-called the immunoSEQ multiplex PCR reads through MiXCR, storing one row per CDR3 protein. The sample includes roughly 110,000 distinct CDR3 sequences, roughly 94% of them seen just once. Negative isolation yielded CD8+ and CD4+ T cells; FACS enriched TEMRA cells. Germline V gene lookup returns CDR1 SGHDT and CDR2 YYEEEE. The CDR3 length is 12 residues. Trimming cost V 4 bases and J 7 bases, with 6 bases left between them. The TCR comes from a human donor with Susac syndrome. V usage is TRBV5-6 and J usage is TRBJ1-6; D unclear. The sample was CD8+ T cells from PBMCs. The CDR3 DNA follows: TGTGCCAGCAGCAACAGCAATTCACCCCTCCACTTT. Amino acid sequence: CASSNSNSPLHF.